These 17 T cell receptor beta chains came from one sample sequenced in a study of blood T cell repertoires in COVID-19. TCRdb's table, derived via immunoSEQ multiplex PCR, lists solely in-frame clones and lacks some. The sample contains a few hundred thousand clones, about 88% of which appear only once. The sequenced sample consisted of PBMCs or T cells enriched from blood (not recorded which). The receptors originated from a woman aged 18-30 years who had been exposed to COVID-19.

This sequence joins TRBV27 and TRBJ2-4; 7 positions agree with TRBD2. The CDR3 has 16 amino acids. V lost 5 bases, J lost 0 bases, and 7 bases stayed unmatched. The V gene's germline CDR1 is MNHEY and CDR2 SMNVEV (reference sequence). The CDR3 sequence: CASSPLGEGAKNIQYF. The DNA for the CDR3 is TGTGCCAGCAGTCCCCTTGGGGAGGGAGCCAAAAACATTCAGTACTTC.

The chain recombines TRBV19 with TRBJ2-2; TRBD2 might be the D (7 bases). Trimming pared 9 bases from V and 5 bases from J, leaving 22 bases between. The CDR3 is 16 amino acids. Germline V lookup: CDR1 LNHDA, CDR2 SQIVND (reference sequence). In DNA form, the CDR3 reads TGTGCCAGCCATACCACGGGGGGCGGGGTGACCGGGGAGCTGTTTTTT. Its protein is CASHTTGGGVTGELFF.

The gene calls are TRBV27 and TRBJ1-5, with 9 bases that match TRBD1. The J segment lost 5 bases and the V segment lost 5 bases, leaving 7 bases of the junction unmatched. CDR3 length: 15 residues. CDR1 and CDR2 (germline): MNHEY, SMNVEV (reference sequence). The CDR3 loop reads CASSVTGTGYQPQHF. CDR3 nucleotides: TGTGCCAGCAGTGTGACCGGGACAGGGTATCAGCCCCAGCATTTT.

The V call is TRBV28, the J call TRBJ2-7; D ambiguous. The germline gives CDR1 MDHEN, CDR2 SYDVKM. The ends were cut back, 5 bases at V and 0 bases at J, with 17 bases in the middle. The CDR3 runs 16 residues. The CDR3 protein is CASSRSRRTGSYEQYF. CDR3 coding DNA: TGTGCCAGCAGTCGATCCCGGCGCACGGGCTCCTACGAGCAGTACTTC. The complete variable domain, with remaining parts taken from reference TRBV28 and TRBJ2-7, reads DVKVTQSSRYLVKRTGEKVFLECVQDMDHENMFWYRQDPGLGLRLIYFSYDVKMKEKGDIPEGYSVSREKKERFSLILESASTNQTSMYLCASSRSRRTGSYEQYFGPGTRLTVT.

The chain joins TRBV2 to TRBJ1-5, with a tentative D call TRBD1 (5 bases). The V end was cut by 8 bases, the J end by 3 bases, with 20 bases between. CDR1 and CDR2 (germline): SNHLY, FYNNEI. The CDR3 loop spans 16 amino acids. The CDR3 reads CASGGLRDGNNQPQHF. The DNA of the CDR3 is TGTGCCAGCGGGGGACTTAGGGACGGCAACAATCAGCCCCAGCATTTT. Together with reference TRBV2 and TRBJ1-5, the CDR3 gives the full variable domain: EPEVTQTPSHQVTQMGQEVILRCVPISNHLYFYWYRQILGQKVEFLVSFYNNEISEKSEIFDDQFSVERPDGSNFTLKIRSTKLEDSAMYFCASGGLRDGNNQPQHFGDGTRLSIL.

The chain uses TRBV2 and TRBJ2-7; possible D gene TRBD1, 6 bases. The ends were cut back, 3 bases at V and 7 bases at J, with 16 bases in the middle. The germline V gene encodes CDR1 SNHLY and CDR2 FYNNEI. This CDR3 is 14 amino acids long. The CDR3 nucleotides are TGTGCCAGCAGTGATGACAGGCCCCAGCTAGAGCAGTACTTC. Protein: CASSDDRPQLEQYF.

The sample holds one count of this clone. No DNA is shown, since the ends of the CDR3 on it are uncertain; the CDR3 is the one TCRdb lists. This sequence joins TRBV19 and TRBJ2-3; the DNA was not used to check the table's D call, TRBD2. The germline CDR1 and CDR2 sequences are LNHDA and SQIVND (reference sequence). The CDR3 length is 13 residues, termini included. The CDR3 is CASTSGVTDTQYF.

J is TRBJ2-5 and V is TRBV5-5; D remains unclear. Germline V gene data show CDR1 as SGHKS and CDR2 as YYEKEE (reference sequence). V was trimmed by 0 bases and J by 1 base, leaving 10 bases between them. CDR3 length equals 15 residues. This chain's CDR3 is CASSLDFSTQETQYF. In DNA form, the CDR3 reads TGTGCCAGCAGCTTGGATTTCTCTACCCAAGAGACCCAGTACTTC.

The chain employs TRBV5-5 and TRBJ1-3, with D possibly TRBD1 on 6 matching bases. The length of the CDR3 is 16 residues. Germline CDR1 and CDR2: SGHKS and YYEKEE (reference sequence). Deletions cut 3 bases from V and 0 bases from J, with 13 bases between. For the CDR3, the DNA is TGTGCCAGCAGCTCGGACAGCCCGTACTCTGGAAACACCATATATTTT. It yields the protein CASSSDSPYSGNTIYF.

This chain connects TRBV6-6 to TRBJ1-2; D might be TRBD1 (6 bases). Trimming pared 3 bases from V and 6 bases from J, leaving 11 bases between. This CDR3 contains 13 residues. Germline V gene data show CDR1 as MNHNY and CDR2 as SVGAGI (reference sequence). In nucleotides, the CDR3 is TGTGCCAGCAGTTATGGGGGCTTTGATGGCTACACCTTC. Translating gives CASSYGGFDGYTF.

CDR3 loop: CSASIRGQGVSNTGELFF. CDR3 in DNA: TGCAGTGCTAGTATACGGGGACAGGGGGTGTCGAACACCGGGGAGCTGTTTTTT. The gene calls are TRBV20-1 and TRBJ2-2; TRBD1 agrees at 11 bases. Germline trimming cut 3 bases from V and 0 bases from J; bases unmatched to any gene: 9. The CDR3 spans 18 residues. Germline CDR1 and CDR2: DFQATT and SNEGSKA (reference sequence).

About this clone: Other DNA sequences in the same sample also yield this CDR3. V is TRBV6-5 and J is TRBJ2-3, with D uncertain. CDR3 length: 14 residues. V lost 2 bases and J 1 base, leaving 7 bases between the germline ends. The germline CDR1 and CDR2 sequences are MNHEY and SVGAGI. CDR3 sequence (DNA): TGTGCCAGCAGTTACAGCCTGGGCACAGATACGCAGTATTTT. Translating it yields CASSYSLGTDTQYF.

The chain couples TRBV27 to TRBJ1-3; 10 bases are shared with TRBD1. This CDR3 is 18 amino acids long. Germline trimming cut 8 bases from V and 2 bases from J; bases unmatched to any gene: 15. Germline V gene data show CDR1 as MNHEY and CDR2 as SMNVEV (reference sequence). The CDR3 loop reads CASRPRTGGTFTGNTIYF. CDR3 nucleotides: TGTGCCAGCCGGCCCCGGACAGGGGGAACCTTTACTGGAAACACCATATATTTT.

The chain is built from TRBV2 and TRBJ1-5, with unresolved D. Trimming removed 5 bases at V and 1 base at J, with 6 bases between. CDR1 and CDR2 (germline): SNHLY, FYNNEI. The CDR3 sequence is 13 residues long. The CDR3 bases are TGTGCCAGCAGTTGGAGCAGCAATCAGCCCCAGCATTTT. Amino acid sequence: CASSWSSNQPQHF. Full variable domain (remainder filled in from reference TRBV2 and TRBJ1-5): EPEVTQTPSHQVTQMGQEVILRCVPISNHLYFYWYRQILGQKVEFLVSFYNNEISEKSEIFDDQFSVERPDGSNFTLKIRSTKLEDSAMYFCASSWSSNQPQHFGDGTRLSIL.

The sample holds one count of this clone. The J gene is TRBJ2-1, the V gene TRBV19; TRBD2 aligns across 11 bases. This CDR3 contains 16 residues. The ends lost 3 bases at V and 7 bases at J; junction bases unmatched: 8. Germline V gene data show CDR1 as LNHDA and CDR2 as SQIVND (reference sequence). Written as DNA, the CDR3 is TGTGCCAGTAGTATTGTTTTTAGCGGGAGGGCAAATGAGCAGTTCTTC. Amino acids: CASSIVFSGRANEQFF.

With respect to this clone: The same CDR3 arises from other DNA sequences in this sample as well. The CDR3 region is CASSPSRGNKEREQYF. The CDR3 DNA reads as TGTGCCAGCAGCCCATCCAGGGGGAATAAGGAACGCGAGCAGTACTTC. This rearrangement joins TRBV11-1 to TRBJ2-7; the match to TRBD1 covers 7 bases. J was trimmed by 6 bases and V by 5 bases; bases with no gene match: 16. This CDR3 region has 16 residues. CDR1 and CDR2 from the germline V gene are SGHAT and FQDESV (reference sequence).

The gene calls are TRBV5-8 and TRBJ1-2; D may be TRBD1 (5 bases). V dropped 2 bases and J dropped 1 base, with 12 bases sitting between them. Germline V lookup: CDR1 SGHTS, CDR2 YDEGEE. The CDR3 spans 15 residues. The CDR3 DNA sequence: TGTGCCAGCAGCTTCCAGGGAAGGGGTAACTATGGCTACACCTTC. Residues: CASSFQGRGNYGYTF. Combining the CDR3 with reference TRBV5-8 and TRBJ1-2 gives the whole variable domain EAGVTQSPTHLIKTRGQQATLRCSPISGHTSVYWYQQALGLGLQFLLWYDEGEERNRGNFPPRFSGRQFPNYSSELNVNALELEDSALYLCASSFQGRGNYGYTFGSGTRLTVV.